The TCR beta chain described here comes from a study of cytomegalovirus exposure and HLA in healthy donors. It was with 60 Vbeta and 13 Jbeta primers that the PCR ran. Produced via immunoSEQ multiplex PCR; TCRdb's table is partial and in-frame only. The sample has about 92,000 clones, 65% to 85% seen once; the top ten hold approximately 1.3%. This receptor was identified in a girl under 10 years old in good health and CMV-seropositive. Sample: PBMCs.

CDR3 DNA: TGTGCCTGGAGTGTACGGGTCACTACAACAGATACGCAGTATTTT. This gives the protein CAWSVRVTTTDTQYF. This chain joins TRBV30 and TRBJ2-3; D is uncertain. This CDR3 comprises 15 residues. Germline V gene data show CDR1 as GTSNPN and CDR2 as SVGIG (reference sequence). V gave up 0 bases and J gave up 3 bases, with 13 bases separating them.